These 12 T cell receptor beta chains share one sample of origin, sequenced in a study of blood T cell repertoires in COVID-19. Assay used: immunoSEQ multiplex PCR; TCRdb lists only in-frame clones, some missing. The data contain fewer than 250,000 clones, 83% of them singletons. The source material was peripheral blood. The receptors stem from a human donor in a cohort sampled during active COVID-19.

The chain combines TRBV7-9 with TRBJ2-2, with D maybe TRBD2 (5 bases). Germline V lookup: CDR1 SEHNR, CDR2 FQNEAQ (reference sequence). The CDR3 consists of 17 residues. V lost 2 bases, J lost 1 base, and 14 bases lay in between. The CDR3 region is CASSLKFGSKNTGELFF. In DNA form, the CDR3 reads TGTGCCAGCAGCTTAAAGTTTGGGAGTAAGAACACCGGGGAGCTGTTTTTT.

The chain carries TRBV6-1 and TRBJ2-3; 9 positions match TRBD2. The CDR3 spans 17 residues. V shed 4 bases, J shed 1 base, and the junction held 9 bases outside the gene matches. CDR1 MNHNS and CDR2 SASEGT come from the germline V gene. CDR3 sequence reads: CASSVRGSGGRTDTQYF. CDR3 DNA sequence: TGTGCCAGCAGTGTAAGAGGTAGCGGGGGCCGCACAGATACGCAGTATTTT.

The CDR3 bases are TGTGCCAGCAGCCTAGGGACAGGGGGTAATGAGCAGTTCTTC. This sequence encodes CASSLGTGGNEQFF. The chain combines TRBV7-9 with TRBJ2-1, with TRBD1 matching over 11 bases. Per the germline V gene, CDR1 is SEHNR and CDR2 is FQNEAQ (reference sequence). This CDR3 contains 14 residues. V was pared by 5 bases and J by 7 bases, with 4 bases of the junction left unmatched.

The chain has TRBV28 and TRBJ1-4; maybe TRBD1 (5 bases). V was trimmed by 8 bases and J by 4 bases, leaving 14 bases between them. This CDR3 comprises 14 residues. The germline gives CDR1 MDHEN, CDR2 SYDVKM. The CDR3 coding sequence is TGTGCCAGCCATGGGAGGGGCCTTAATGAAAAACTGTTTTTT. Its translation is CASHGRGLNEKLFF.

The rearrangement joins TRBV24-1 to TRBJ2-5, with 9 positions matching TRBD2. CDR3 length: 17 residues. J lost 5 bases, V lost 4 bases, and 13 bases had no gene match. Germline V gives CDR1 KGHDR, CDR2 SFDVKD. CDR3 in DNA: TGTGCCACCAGTGACCCCATAGCGGGAGTGGGTGGCGAGACCCAGTACTTC. It translates to CATSDPIAGVGGETQYF.

The table lists this clone with a count of one. J is TRBJ2-2 and V is TRBV28; TRBD2 is a possible D gene (5 bases). The CDR3 consists of 17 residues. Trimming left V 5 bases short and J 5 bases short, with 21 bases between. CDR1 and CDR2 (germline): MDHEN, SYDVKM. In nucleotides, the CDR3 is TGTGCCAGCAGTGAAATGACTGTTAAACGGAGGACCGGGGAGCTGTTTTTT. It encodes CASSEMTVKRRTGELFF.

V usage is TRBV5-5 and J usage is TRBJ2-1, with D maybe TRBD1 (6 bases). The CDR3 spans 16 residues. Trimming cost V 4 bases and J 1 base, with 15 bases left between them. Germline CDR1 is SGHKS and CDR2 is YYEKEE (reference sequence). The CDR3 loop is CASSPNNRVSYNEQFF. In DNA form, the CDR3 reads TGTGCCAGCAGCCCTAACAACAGGGTGTCCTACAATGAGCAGTTCTTC.

The genes are TRBV6-5 and TRBJ1-2; no clear D gene. The CDR3 has 13 residues. Germline values: CDR1 MNHEY, CDR2 SVGAGI. V lost 6 bases and J 0 bases, leaving 8 bases between the germline ends. The CDR3 nucleotides are TGTGCCAGCAGCAGAGGGCCTAACTATGGCTACACCTTC. This sequence encodes CASSRGPNYGYTF.

The chain links TRBV9 to TRBJ1-3; D is possibly TRBD1 (5 bases). The CDR3 has 14 amino acids. Germline loops: CDR1 SGDLS, CDR2 YYNGEE. V was clipped by 0 bases and J by 7 bases, with 11 bases between them. In DNA, the CDR3 is TGTGCCAGCAGCGTAGCCCACAGGTCCAACACCATATATTTT. As protein: CASSVAHRSNTIYF.

This chain connects TRBV4-1 to TRBJ2-2; D is undetermined. CDR3 length equals 15 residues. CDR1 and CDR2 (germline): MGHRA, YSYEKL. V dropped 1 base and J dropped 1 base, with 7 bases sitting between them. The CDR3 sequence is CASSQGQLNTGELFF. The DNA for the CDR3 is TGCGCCAGCAGCCAAGGGCAGTTGAACACCGGGGAGCTGTTTTTT.

The V gene is TRBV9, the J gene TRBJ2-1; 11 bases are shared with TRBD2. CDR1 SGDLS and CDR2 YYNGEE come from the germline V gene. The CDR3 extends over 21 amino acids. V was clipped by 0 bases and J by 7 bases; unmatched bases: 21. This chain's CDR3 is CASSVAIGGHETSGSWNEQFF. The CDR3 nucleotides read TGTGCCAGCAGCGTAGCAATCGGGGGGCACGAAACTAGCGGGAGTTGGAATGAGCAGTTCTTC.

This clone was found once. V gene TRBV7-3 combines with J gene TRBJ2-1; 9 nucleotides align to TRBD1. This CDR3 has 13 amino acids. The junction had 5 bases not matched to a gene; V was cut back by 5 bases and J by 9 bases. Looked up from germline, CDR1 is SGHTA and CDR2 is FQGTGA. CDR3 sequence (DNA): TGTGCCAGCAGCCCACAGGGGGCGTTTGAGCAGTTCTTC. Translation gives CASSPQGAFEQFF. The entire variable domain, with the rest obtained from reference TRBV7-3 and TRBJ2-1, is as follows: GAGVSQTPSNKVTEKGKYVELRCDPISGHTALYWYRQSLGQGPEFLIYFQGTGAADDSGLPNDRFFAVRPEGSVSTLKIQRTERGDSAVYLCASSPQGAFEQFFGPGTRLTVL.